Below are 10 T cell receptor beta chains sequenced from a single sample in a study of response to subunit inactivated influenza vaccine. TCRdb analysed the RT-PCR reads with MiXCR anew, one entry per CDR3 protein. Altogether about 520,000 distinct CDR3 sequences are present, around 7.7% being singletons, with the ten largest covering around 12%. This specimen consisted of PBMCs from blood, obtained 23 months after vaccination. All receptors derive from a man in his fifties or sixties who received an inactivated influenza vaccine.

This clonotype was seen at least ten times. V and J are TRBV6-5 and TRBJ2-7; D is uncertain. Trimming left V 0 bases short and J 0 bases short, with 3 bases between. This CDR3 contains 13 residues. Germline loops: CDR1 MNHEY, CDR2 SVGAGI. The CDR3 DNA sequence: TGTGCCAGCAGTTACTCGTCCTCCTACGAGCAGTACTTC. This codes for CASSYSSSYEQYF.

This clonotype was detected many times. V is TRBV11-2 and J is TRBJ2-2, with 7 bases fitting TRBD1. In germline, CDR1 is SGHAT, CDR2 FQNNGV. V was clipped by 4 bases and J by 3 bases; unmatched bases: 5. The CDR3 loop spans 15 amino acids. The CDR3 nucleotides are TGTGCCAGCAGCTCACAAGGGACAGACACCGGGGAGCTGTTTTTT. Its protein is CASSSQGTDTGELFF.

This clonotype was detected many times. The chain has TRBV20-1 and TRBJ2-7, with D maybe TRBD1 (7 bases). Trimming left V 5 bases short and J 3 bases short, with 20 bases between. From germline, CDR1 is DFQATT and CDR2 SNEGSKA (reference sequence). This CDR3 is 15 amino acids long. The CDR3, as DNA: TGCAGTGCTTTCAGGGGGGCGGGAAGCCGCTACGAGCAGTACTTC. Its translation: CSAFRGAGSRYEQYF.

In its sample, this clonotype was seen many times. The chain uses TRBV7-9 and TRBJ2-5; D may be TRBD2 (6 bases). Trimming took off 2 bases at V and 5 bases at J, with 12 bases between the two ends. This CDR3 contains 14 residues. In germline, CDR1 is SEHNR, CDR2 FQNEAQ (reference sequence). The CDR3 coding sequence is TGTGCCAGCAGCTTATTCAGGGCGGGGGAGACCCAGTACTTC. This gives the protein CASSLFRAGETQYF.

This clonotype was counted between two and nine times. The V call is TRBV4-3, the J call TRBJ2-6, with D uncertain. The CDR3 has 15 amino acids. Germline CDR1 and CDR2: LGHNA and YSLEER. V shed 0 bases and J shed 2 bases, with 5 bases lying between them. CDR3: CASSQDQAGANVLTF. In DNA form, the CDR3 reads TGCGCCAGCAGCCAAGATCAGGCTGGGGCCAACGTCCTGACTTTC.

This clonotype was found many times. This rearrangement joins TRBV24-1 to TRBJ2-2; possible D gene TRBD1, 6 bases. The CDR3 contains 16 residues. CDR1 is KGHDR, CDR2 SFDVKD, per germline. With 2 bases removed from V and 6 bases from J, the gap between germline ends came to 15 bases. As DNA, the CDR3 is TGTGCCACCAGTGATTCAGGGGCCGCCAACGCCGGGGAGCTGTTTTTT. This codes for CATSDSGAANAGELFF.

This clonotype was found a few times. The chain links TRBV28 to TRBJ2-2; D call uncertain. CDR3 length equals 16 residues. Per the germline V gene, CDR1 is MDHEN and CDR2 is SYDVKM. CDR3 DNA: TGTGCGTCCACCCCACCCCCCAGATCGAACACCGGGGAGCTGTTTTTT. This sequence encodes CASTPPPRSNTGELFF.

This clonotype came up a few times. The gene calls are TRBV5-1 and TRBJ1-4; D may be TRBD1 (6 bases). V was cut by 4 bases and J by 1 base, with 14 bases left in between. Germline lookup yields CDR1 SGHRS and CDR2 YFSETQ. The CDR3 runs to 16 residues. The CDR3, as DNA: TGCGCCAGCAGCCCCCGAGGGGGGGGAACTAATGAAAAACTGTTTTTT. Translation gives CASSPRGGGTNEKLFF.

This clonotype came up a few times. The chain joins TRBV4-3 to TRBJ2-7, with D uncertain. V shed 0 bases and J shed 5 bases, with 17 bases lying between them. Germline V gene lookup returns CDR1 LGHNA and CDR2 YSLEER. The CDR3 consists of 16 residues. CDR3 in DNA: TGCGCCAGCAGCCAAGAGGGCATCGTTCCCCAGGACGAGCAGTACTTC. Its protein is CASSQEGIVPQDEQYF.

This clonotype was seen at least ten times. The chain recombines TRBV7-2 with TRBJ1-4; a possible D gene is TRBD1 (5 bases). This CDR3 region has 14 residues. V dropped 1 base and J dropped 7 bases, with 10 bases sitting between them. Per germline, CDR1 SGHTA and CDR2 FQGNSA. CDR3 sequence: CASSLGGTAEKLFF. Written as DNA, the CDR3 is TGTGCCAGCAGCTTAGGAGGGACTGCTGAAAAACTGTTTTTT. Looking up the rest from reference TRBV7-2 and TRBJ1-4 gives the full variable domain: GAGVSQSPSNKVTEKGKDVELRCDPISGHTALYWYRQSLGQGLEFLIYFQGNSAPDKSGLPSDRFSAERTGGSVSTLTIQRTQQEDSAVYLCASSLGGTAEKLFFGSGTQLSVL.